The T cell receptor (beta chain) described here comes from a study of cytomegalovirus exposure and HLA in healthy donors. General observations from the study: Reportedly, fewer N-insertions than the roughly 700-donor mean appeared in an Asian-associated ancestry cluster in a later analysis. TCR beta chain V- and J-gene trimming was linked, in a later analysis, to a missense variant in DCLRE1C. When the data were analyzed later, several of the most significant clusters appeared to be linked to common viral pathogens. Sequences of the TCR beta chain were said to predict the HLA-A and HLA-B alleles of most subjects accurately.

Trimming took 1 base from V and 9 from J, leaving 12 bases between them. The CDR3 sequence is 13 residues long. The germline V gene has CDR1 SGHVS and CDR2 FQNEAQ. PCR employed 60 Vbeta and 13 Jbeta primers. The table came from immunoSEQ multiplex PCR; TCRdb's copy has only in-frame clones and leaves some out. The data contain about 130,000 clones, 70% to 85% of them seen just once; the ten biggest clones take up approximately 2.6%. This clone was observed a handful of times. Its antigen is not known. This chain uses TRBV7-8 with TRBJ1-1, with D possibly matching TRBD1 (5 bases). The source is a woman aged 55-69 years in good health and CMV-seropositive. The sequenced material came from PBMCs. CDR3 loop: CASSLDRQQKAFF. The DNA of the CDR3 is TGTGCCAGCAGCTTAGACAGACAGCAAAAAGCTTTCTTT.